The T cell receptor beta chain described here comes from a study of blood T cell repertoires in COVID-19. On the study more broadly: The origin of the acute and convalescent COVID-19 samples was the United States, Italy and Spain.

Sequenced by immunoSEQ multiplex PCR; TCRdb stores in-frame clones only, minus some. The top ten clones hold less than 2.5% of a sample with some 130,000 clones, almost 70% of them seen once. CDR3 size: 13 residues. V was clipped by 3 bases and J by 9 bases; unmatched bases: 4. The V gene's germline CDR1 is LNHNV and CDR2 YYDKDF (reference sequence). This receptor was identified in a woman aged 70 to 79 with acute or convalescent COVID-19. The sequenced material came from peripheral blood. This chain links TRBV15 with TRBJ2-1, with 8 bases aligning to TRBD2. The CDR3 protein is CATSRGLGVEQFF. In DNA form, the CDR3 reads TGTGCCACCAGCAGGGGACTAGGGGTTGAGCAGTTCTTC.